Sequencing of this T cell receptor (beta chain) was carried out in a study of shared clonotypes between healthy human individuals. Study overall: CD8 memory received one plate per donor, CD8 naive two, CD4 memory three and CD4 naive three.

Trimming cost V 0 bases and J 3 bases, with 5 bases left between them. Germline lookup yields CDR1 LNHNV and CDR2 YYDKDF (reference sequence). CDR3 length: 13 amino acids. An even split of each subset's genomic DNA across several immunoSEQ plates was performed. TCRdb's copy holds only in-frame clones and misses some; the assay was immunoSEQ multiplex PCR. The table records over 950,000 clones, around 77% of them present only once. Study-level points and caveats: Sharing across four donors was highest in naive CD4 (around 5%) and lowest in memory CD8 (roughly 0.4%).

The sample holds one count of this clone. The antigen is not known. This TCR was sampled from a man aged 18 to 30 in good health. Some clones in this sample may be carry-over from other donors' samples. The chain is built from TRBV15 and TRBJ1-2; no definite D call. The material sequenced was memory CD4+ T cells from PBMCs. Subset in this sample: CD45RA-negative fraction. This chain's CDR3 is CATSRDSYYGYTF. CDR3 in DNA: TGTGCCACCAGCAGAGACAGCTACTATGGCTACACCTTC. Variable domain in full (rest from reference TRBV15 and TRBJ1-2): DAMVIQNPRYQVTQFGKPVTLSCSQTLNHNVMYWYQQKSSQAPKLLFHYYDKDFNNEADTPDNFQSRRPNTSFCFLDIRSPGLGDTAMYLCATSRDSYYGYTFGSGTRLTVV.